This T cell receptor (beta chain) is from a study of T cells in Graves' hyperthyroidism and ophthalmopathy (dated by TCRdb to between 2018 and 2021). Notes on the research overall: Peripheral blood was collected at initial diagnosis, before any treatment. Prospective prediction of ophthalmopathy was tested in an independent validation cohort consisting of some 18 hyperthyroidism patients and 15 or so patients who later progressed to ophthalmopathy. After blood sampling, hyperthyroidism patients were treated with methimazole at a starting dose of 30 mg daily, and ophthalmopathy patients were treated with high-dose intravenous methylprednisolone. TCR Vbeta CDR3 sequencing of some 140 peripheral blood samples (over 40 ophthalmopathy, 75 hyperthyroidism and roughly 17 progressor patients) is reported in the paper. A discovery cohort of about 100 patients, approximately 44 with Graves' ophthalmopathy and approximately 60 with stable Graves' hyperthyroidism, was used to find distinguishing TCR V-J signatures. Thyroid tissue and blood T-cell repertoires from several Graves' hyperthyroidism patients were also compared in the study. For training and testing, the roughly 93 patients in the discovery cohort were randomly divided in a 7:3 ratio. General findings and caveats noted by the study authors: A model built on a 13 V-J signature distinguished ophthalmopathy from stable hyperthyroidism, reaching 87.88% sensitivity and about 81% specificity in cross-validation and 80%/75% in testing. Blood samples also contained most of the expanded thyroid clonotypes (frequency above 0.001), which suggests that blood repertoires may reflect thyroid immune responses. During validation, the model predicted progression to ophthalmopathy a median of approximately 6 months ahead of onset, with more than 55% sensitivity and 72.22% specificity. Sample size was not statistically predetermined, and investigators were not blinded to group allocation.

A patient counted as having stable Graves' hyperthyroidism if no progression to ophthalmopathy occurred over 18 months of follow-up. Hyperthyroidism patients were aged 18 to 65 years and newly diagnosed, with disease duration of less than 2 months. The study excluded patients with uncontrolled infections, other autoimmune diseases, pregnancy or lactation. Diagnoses were established on the basis of clinical symptoms, serum thyroxine and TRAb, thyroid ultrasound, and orbital computed tomography. Ficoll-Paque density gradient centrifugation was used to isolate PBMCs from under 11 ml of fresh peripheral blood. Total RNA was extracted using Trizol reagent, and RNA quality was assessed on an Agilent 2100 Bioanalyzer. The TCR beta CDR3 regions were amplified from the RNA transcripts. The first round of RT-PCR for the TCR CDR3 was performed with the HTBI primer set and the Qiagen OneStep RT-PCR kit. The libraries were constructed in a second round of multiplex PCR and then size-selected and purified. Libraries were sequenced paired-end with 100 bp reads on an Illumina HiSeq2000. The published analysis was carried out like this. SOAPnuke was used to process the raw data, removing reads that contained adapters or uncalled bases, had a mean Phred below 15, or lacked an exact match to the constant primer or identifier. COPE v1.2.5 was used to merge the high-quality paired reads, and each unique nucleotide sequence was defined as a clonotype. MiTCR v1.1 was used to align the clonotypes against IMGT TRBV, TRBD and TRBJ reference segments. Analysis was restricted to V-J combinations with a frequency above 0.0001, which covered 98% to 99.2% of repertoires. A TCS score was defined as the ratio between F50 (clonal expansion) and ExV (chaos), using BLOSUM62-based TCRdist between CDR3 peptides within each V-J. Welch's t-statistics and random forest reduced 500 to 650 V-J features to 10 to 15, which were used in a naive Bayes classifier (R e1071). TCRdb reworked the public reads: Q25 trimming with fastp, MiXCR clone assembly, productive beta chains retained. Every distinct CDR3 protein forms one entry, paired with its most common genes and DNA. The V and J calls shown here were made by TCRdb, not taken from the authors' results. This sample has about 590,000 distinct CDR3 sequences in its table, and 15% to 19% of those were observed once. Of the sample, about 7% is held by the ten largest clones.

Only a few counts were recorded for this clonotype. Its target antigen remains unknown. Per-base quality was not reported, and no clone a single base away is much larger than it. CDR1 and CDR2, per the germline V gene (reference sequence), are LNHDA and SQIVND. Between the V and J ends, shortened by 5 bases and 6 bases respectively, the junction contains 11 bases. The CDR3, from cysteine to phenylalanine, totals 13 residues. The only DNA kept is the CDR3, 39 bases in frame from the first base. Input material: blood. This receptor was taken from a woman aged 25 to 45 with Graves' hyperthyroidism. This chain joins TRBV19 to TRBJ2-1, with no reliable assignment of the D segment. The nucleotides are TGTGCCAGTAGTTCCCCCCCCCTCAATGAGCAGTTCTTC. This yields the protein CASSSPPLNEQFF.